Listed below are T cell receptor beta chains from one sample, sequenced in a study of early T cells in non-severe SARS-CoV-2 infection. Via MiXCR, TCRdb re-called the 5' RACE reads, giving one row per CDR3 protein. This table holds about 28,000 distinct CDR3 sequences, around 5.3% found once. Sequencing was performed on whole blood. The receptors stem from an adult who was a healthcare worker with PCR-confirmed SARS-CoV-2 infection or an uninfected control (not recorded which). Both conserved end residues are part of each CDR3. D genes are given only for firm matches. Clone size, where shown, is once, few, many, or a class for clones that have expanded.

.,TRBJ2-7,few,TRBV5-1,CASSLRPALEQYF,TGCGCCAGCAGCTTGCGGCCGGCACTCGAGCAGTACTTC
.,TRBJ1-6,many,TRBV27,CASSTGPAPLHF,TGTGCCAGCAGCACAGGGCCCGCGCCCCTCCACTTT
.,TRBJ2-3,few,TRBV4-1,CASSPAPGPLGTDTQYF,TGCGCCAGCAGCCCTGCCCCTGGCCCCCTGGGCACAGATACGCAGTATTTT
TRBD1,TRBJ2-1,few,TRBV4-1,CASSQGDRGYNEQFF,TGCGCCAGCAGCCAAGGGGACAGGGGCTACAATGAGCAGTTCTTC
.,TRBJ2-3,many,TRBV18,CASSPQGVTDTQYF,TGTGCCAGCTCACCCCAGGGTGTCACAGATACGCAGTATTTT
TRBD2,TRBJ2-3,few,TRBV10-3,CAIAAAGPLTDTQYF,TGTGCCATCGCTGCAGCGGGACCTCTCACAGATACGCAGTATTTT
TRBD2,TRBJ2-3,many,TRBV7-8,CASSPRDRTSGTGTDTQYF,TGTGCCAGCAGCCCCAGGGATCGGACTAGCGGAACTGGGACAGATACGCAGTATTTT
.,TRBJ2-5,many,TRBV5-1,CASRPGTSAAETQYF,TGCGCCAGCAGACCCGGGACGTCCGCTGCAGAGACCCAGTACTTC
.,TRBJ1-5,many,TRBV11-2,CASRGLSNQPQHF,TGTGCCAGCAGGGGTTTGAGCAATCAGCCCCAGCATTTT
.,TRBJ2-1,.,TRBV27,CASSSVSSYNEQFF,TGTGCCAGCAGTTCTGTTAGTTCCTACAATGAGCAGTTCTTC
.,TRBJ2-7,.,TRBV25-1,CASTAGYEQYF,TGTGCCAGTACGGCCGGCTACGAGCAGTACTTC
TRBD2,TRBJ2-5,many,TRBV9,CASSARELAFQETQYF,TGTGCCAGCAGCGCCCGTGAACTAGCGTTCCAAGAGACCCAGTACTTC
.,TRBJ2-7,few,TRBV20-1,CSARDPIGGYEQYF,TGCAGTGCTAGAGATCCGATTGGGGGATACGAGCAGTACTTC
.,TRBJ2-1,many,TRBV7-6,CASSYGRGPYNEQFF,TGTGCCAGCAGCTACGGCAGGGGTCCCTACAATGAGCAGTTCTTC
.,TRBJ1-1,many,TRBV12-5,CASGADWAPNTEAFF,TGTGCTAGTGGTGCTGACTGGGCGCCGAACACTGAAGCTTTCTTT
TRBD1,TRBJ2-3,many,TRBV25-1,CASSWHRGSTDTQYF,TGTGCCAGCAGTTGGCACAGGGGAAGCACAGATACGCAGTATTTT
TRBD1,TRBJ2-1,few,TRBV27,CASSTTGVDPNEQFF,TGTGCCAGCAGTACGACAGGGGTGGATCCTAATGAGCAGTTCTTC
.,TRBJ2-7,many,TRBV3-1,CASSQVYEQYF,TGTGCCAGCAGCCAAGTTTACGAGCAGTACTTC
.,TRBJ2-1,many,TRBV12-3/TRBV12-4,CASSLNGARSYNEQFF,TGTGCCAGCAGTTTAAACGGGGCGCGTTCCTACAATGAGCAGTTCTTC
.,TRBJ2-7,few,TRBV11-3,CASSRKGTGGSYEQYF,TGTGCCAGCAGCCGCAAAGGTACCGGGGGTTCCTACGAGCAGTACTTC
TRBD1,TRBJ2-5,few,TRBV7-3,CASSLFGTGQETQYF,TGTGCCAGCAGCTTATTTGGGACAGGCCAAGAGACCCAGTACTTC